These 20 T cell receptor beta chains came from one sample sequenced in a study of OX40 agonist ivuxolimab in advanced cancers. Sequencing used immunoSEQ multiplex PCR; TCRdb keeps in-frame clones, though not all of them. The table shows 77,000 or so clones, with 90% occurring only once. The sample in question was CD4+ or CD8+ T cells sorted from blood, obtained in a trial of the OX40 agonist ivuxolimab. These receptors came from an adult with an advanced solid tumor such as melanoma, head and neck, liver or kidney cancer.

The V gene is TRBV5-1, the J gene TRBJ2-1, with D possibly matching TRBD2 (6 bases). In germline, CDR1 is SGHRS, CDR2 YFSETQ. Deletions cut 4 bases from V and 3 bases from J, with 14 bases between. The CDR3 has 15 residues. For the CDR3, the DNA is TGCGCCAGCAGCACCTCGCCGGAGGGCTACAATGAGCAGTTCTTC. Translation gives CASSTSPEGYNEQFF.

This clone was detected once. The chain links TRBV5-5 to TRBJ2-7; D uncertain. V lost 4 bases and J 6 bases, leaving 14 bases between the germline ends. Germline CDR1 and CDR2: SGHKS and YYEKEE (reference sequence). The CDR3 spans 13 residues. The CDR3 region has the DNA TGTGCCAGCAGCCGGACGGTCTTGGGCGAGCAGTACTTC. This gives the protein CASSRTVLGEQYF. The variable domain in full, with the rest retrieved from reference TRBV5-5 and TRBJ2-7, is DAGVTQSPTHLIKTRGQQVTLRCSPISGHKSVSWYQQVLGQGPQFIFQYYEKEERGRGNFPDRFSARQFPNYSSELNVNALLLGDSALYLCASSRTVLGEQYFGPGTRLTVT.

The chain employs TRBV5-5 and TRBJ2-1; D possibly corresponds to TRBD1 (6 bases). The CDR3 covers 14 residues. V was cut by 1 base and J by 8 bases, with 13 bases left in between. Per germline, CDR1 SGHKS and CDR2 YYEKEE (reference sequence). The CDR3 DNA is TGTGCCAGCAGCTTGACAGGGAATTTGGATGAGCAGTTCTTC. As protein: CASSLTGNLDEQFF.

The J gene is TRBJ1-5, the V gene TRBV6-5, with no clear D. V was pared by 5 bases and J by 7 bases, with 9 bases between. This CDR3 has 12 amino acids. Germline-derived CDR1 and CDR2 are MNHEY and SVGAGI. CDR3 DNA sequence: TGTGCCAGCAGTCGAGGGTCCCAGCCCCAGCATTTT. It encodes CASSRGSQPQHF.

V and J are TRBV7-9 and TRBJ2-5, with 9 bases aligning to TRBD1. The CDR3 is 15 amino acids. Germline trimming cut 4 bases from V and 2 bases from J; bases unmatched to any gene: 5. The germline V gene encodes CDR1 SEHNR and CDR2 FQNEAQ (reference sequence). CDR3 coding DNA: TGTGCCAGCAGCTCCGGGACAGGGATTCAAGAGACCCAGTACTTC. This sequence encodes CASSSGTGIQETQYF.

The rearrangement links TRBV7-2 to TRBJ2-3; 12 bases match TRBD2. The trim removed 2 bases at V and 7 bases at J, leaving 7 bases unmatched. This CDR3 is 16 amino acids long. CDR1 is SGHTA and CDR2 is FQGNSA in the germline V gene. The CDR3 coding sequence is TGTGCCAGCAGCTTATTTTGGACTAGCGGGAACCATACGCAGTATTTT. It translates to CASSLFWTSGNHTQYF.

The chain employs TRBV28 and TRBJ1-1; D is ambiguous. Trimming took 6 bases from V and 3 from J, leaving 11 bases between them. This CDR3 region has 13 residues. Per the germline V gene, CDR1 is MDHEN and CDR2 is SYDVKM. CDR3 nucleotide sequence: TGTGCCAGCAGGGCAGCGATAGACACTGAAGCTTTCTTT. Protein product: CASRAAIDTEAFF.

The genes are TRBV19 and TRBJ1-2; D is unresolved. CDR3 length equals 15 residues. Germline lookup yields CDR1 LNHDA and CDR2 SQIVND (reference sequence). The CDR3 DNA reads TGTGCTCTACATTTGACCGCCAAATCTAACTATGGCTACACCTTC. Translated: CALHLTAKSNYGYTF.

The chain carries TRBV10-3 and TRBJ1-2; D not certain. This CDR3 has 13 amino acids. The germline V gene encodes CDR1 ENHRY and CDR2 SYGVKD. Trimming took 8 bases from V and 2 from J, leaving 12 bases between them. Written as DNA, the CDR3 is TGTGCCATCTCGCAGGACGAGAACTATGGCTACACCTTC. Translating it yields CAISQDENYGYTF.

This sequence joins TRBV6-6 and TRBJ1-5; D is possibly TRBD1 (5 bases). The germline V and J ends were trimmed by 4 bases and 4 bases, with 17 bases remaining between them. The CDR3 runs to 16 residues. Per the germline V gene, CDR1 is MNHNY and CDR2 is SVGAGI (reference sequence). CDR3 in amino acids: CASSWEGTSGNQPQHF. In DNA, the CDR3 is TGTGCCAGCAGTTGGGAAGGGACTTCTGGGAATCAGCCCCAGCATTTT.

The chain uses TRBV28 and TRBJ2-6; D uncertain. CDR1 and CDR2 from the germline V gene are MDHEN and SYDVKM. CDR3 length: 16 amino acids. V was clipped by 5 bases and J by 0 bases, with 11 bases between them. For the CDR3, the DNA is TGTGCCAGCAGTATCGGGTCTATCTCTGGGGCCAACGTCCTGACTTTC. Translated: CASSIGSISGANVLTF.

J is TRBJ2-5 and V is TRBV5-1; D tentatively reads TRBD1 or TRBD2 (6 bases each). CDR1 is SGHRS, CDR2 YFSETQ, per germline. With 0 bases removed from V and 2 bases from J, the gap between germline ends came to 20 bases. This CDR3 is 18 amino acids long. The CDR3 coding sequence is TGCGCCAGCAGCTTGGCCGGGGGCGCTGGATCAGGACAAGAGACCCAGTACTTC. Encoded protein: CASSLAGGAGSGQETQYF.

This rearrangement joins TRBV27 to TRBJ1-1; possibly TRBD1 for D (5 bases). The germline V gene has CDR1 MNHEY and CDR2 SMNVEV (reference sequence). V was clipped by 4 bases and J by 1 base, with 10 bases between them. The CDR3 loop spans 14 amino acids. CDR3 bases: TGTGCCAGCAGTTCCAGGGTGGGGAACACTGAAGCTTTCTTT. Translated: CASSSRVGNTEAFF.

The rearrangement uses TRBV5-6 and TRBJ1-2, with D possibly TRBD1 on 5 matching bases. Trimming pared 4 bases from V and 5 bases from J, leaving 9 bases between. Germline V gene sequence: CDR1 SGHDT, CDR2 YYEEEE. The CDR3 runs to 12 residues. This CDR3 is CASSVTAYGYTF. The CDR3 bases are TGTGCCAGCAGCGTGACAGCTTATGGCTACACCTTC.

The CDR3 reads CASSQPQGEATEAFF. The CDR3 DNA follows: TGCGCCAGCAGTCAACCCCAGGGAGAAGCCACTGAAGCTTTCTTT. V gene TRBV23-1 combines with J gene TRBJ1-1, with a possible D match to TRBD1 (5 bases). TRBV23-1 qualifies as an ORF whose function is uncertain. The CDR3 has 15 residues. V was shortened by 2 bases and J by 4 bases, with 14 bases between the two germline ends.

In DNA, the CDR3 is TGTGCCACCAGCAGAGACCTGAACACTGAAGCTTTCTTT. It encodes CATSRDLNTEAFF. The chain couples TRBV15 to TRBJ1-1, with D unresolved. The CDR3 sequence is 13 residues long. Germline CDR1 reads LNHNV; CDR2 reads YYDKDF (reference sequence). V lost 0 bases to trimming and J lost 0 bases, with 2 bases between them.

The CDR3 DNA reads TGTGCTAGTGGTTTGGTAAGAGGGGAGGATCTCGAGCAGTACTTC. Its translation: CASGLVRGEDLEQYF. The rearrangement uses TRBV12-5 and TRBJ2-7; D may be TRBD2 (6 bases). The CDR3 spans 15 residues. V gave up 0 bases and J gave up 6 bases, with 15 bases separating them. CDR1 is LGHNT and CDR2 is FRNRAP in the germline V gene.

The V gene is TRBV19, the J gene TRBJ1-2; 7 bases align to TRBD1. After removal of 5 bases from V and 7 bases from J, the junction contained 13 bases not matched to a gene. Germline CDR1 LNHDA, CDR2 SQIVND (reference sequence). The CDR3 has 15 residues. The chain's CDR3 is CASSFTGARSGGYTF. In DNA, the CDR3 is TGTGCCAGTAGTTTCACAGGGGCACGGAGCGGTGGCTACACCTTC.

The genes are TRBV6-6 and TRBJ1-2; D possibly corresponds to TRBD1 (6 bases). The CDR3 has 12 amino acids. The germline V gene encodes CDR1 MNHNY and CDR2 SVGAGI (reference sequence). V gave up 5 bases and J gave up 2 bases, with 6 bases separating them. For the CDR3, the DNA is TGTGCCAGCAGTCAGGGGAACTATGGCTACACCTTC. It specifies CASSQGNYGYTF.

V and J are TRBV11-3 and TRBJ1-1; possible D gene TRBD1, 5 bases. Germline V gene data show CDR1 as SGHNT and CDR2 as YENEEA. V was clipped by 5 bases and J by 1 base, with 14 bases between them. CDR3 length: 15 amino acids. The CDR3 loop reads CASSHGGTANTEAFF. The CDR3 DNA sequence: TGTGCCAGCAGCCACGGAGGGACGGCGAACACTGAAGCTTTCTTT.